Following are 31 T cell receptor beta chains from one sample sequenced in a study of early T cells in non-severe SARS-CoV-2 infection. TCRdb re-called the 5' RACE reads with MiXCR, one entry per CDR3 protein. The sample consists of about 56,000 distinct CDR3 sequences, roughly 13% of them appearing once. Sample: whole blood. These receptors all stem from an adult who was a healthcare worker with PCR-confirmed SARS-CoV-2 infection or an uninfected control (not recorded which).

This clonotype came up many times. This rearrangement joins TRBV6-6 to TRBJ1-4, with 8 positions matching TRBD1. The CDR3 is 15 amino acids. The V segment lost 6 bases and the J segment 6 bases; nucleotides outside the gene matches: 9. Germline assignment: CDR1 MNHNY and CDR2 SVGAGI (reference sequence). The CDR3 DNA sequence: TGTGCCAGCAGCCAACCTGACAGGGGTGATGAAAAACTGTTTTTT. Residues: CASSQPDRGDEKLFF.

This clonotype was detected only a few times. CDR3 nucleotide sequence: TGTGCCAGCAGCTTACTACAGGCCCGCTCCGAGCAGTACTTC. Its translation: CASSLLQARSEQYF. The J gene is TRBJ2-7, the V gene TRBV11-2, with TRBD1 as a possible D gene (5 bases). The CDR3 spans 14 residues. The germline V gene encodes CDR1 SGHAT and CDR2 FQNNGV. V was pared by 2 bases and J by 6 bases, with 14 bases between.

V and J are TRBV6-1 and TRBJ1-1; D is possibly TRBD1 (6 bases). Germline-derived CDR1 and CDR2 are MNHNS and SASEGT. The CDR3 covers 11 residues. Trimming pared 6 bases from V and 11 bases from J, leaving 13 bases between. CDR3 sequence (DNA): TGTGCCAGCAGAATGGGACAAGGGGCTTTCTTT. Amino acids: CASRMGQGAFF.

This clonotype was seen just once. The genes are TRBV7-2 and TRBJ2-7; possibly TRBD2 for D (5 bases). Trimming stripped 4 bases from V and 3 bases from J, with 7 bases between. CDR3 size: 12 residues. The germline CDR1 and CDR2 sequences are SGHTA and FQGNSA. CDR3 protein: CASSSGNYEQYF. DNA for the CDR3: TGTGCCAGCAGCTCCGGGAACTACGAGCAGTACTTC.

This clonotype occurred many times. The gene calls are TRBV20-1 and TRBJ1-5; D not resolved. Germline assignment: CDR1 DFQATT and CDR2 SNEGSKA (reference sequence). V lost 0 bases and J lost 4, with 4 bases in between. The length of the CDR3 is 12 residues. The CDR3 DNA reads TGCAGTGCTAGAGAGCCAAATCAGCCCCAGCATTTT. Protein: CSAREPNQPQHF.

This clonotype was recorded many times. CDR3 in amino acids: CASSTKPGANTGELFF. The CDR3 bases are TGTGCCAGCTCAACGAAGCCGGGGGCGAACACCGGGGAGCTGTTTTTT. The chain links TRBV18 to TRBJ2-2; D is perhaps TRBD2 (6 bases). V dropped 5 bases and J dropped 0 bases, with 13 bases sitting between them. The CDR3 runs 16 residues. The V gene's germline CDR1 is KGHSH and CDR2 LQKENI.

The CDR3 bases are TGCGCCAGCAGCCAAGAGGCGACTAGCGGTAACACAGATACGCAGTATTTT. Residues: CASSQEATSGNTDTQYF. V and J are TRBV4-1 and TRBJ2-3, with 9 bases matching TRBD2. The CDR3 loop spans 17 amino acids. V was clipped by 0 bases and J by 2 bases; unmatched bases: 6. The germline gives CDR1 MGHRA, CDR2 YSYEKL.

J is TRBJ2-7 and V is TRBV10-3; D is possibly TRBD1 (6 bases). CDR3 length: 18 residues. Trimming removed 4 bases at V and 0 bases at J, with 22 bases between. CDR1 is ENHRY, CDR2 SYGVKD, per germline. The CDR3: CAISGVGDKLPSSYEQYF. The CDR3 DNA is TGTGCCATCAGTGGAGTTGGGGACAAACTTCCGAGCTCCTACGAGCAGTACTTC.

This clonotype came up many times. The CDR3: CASSVTGVNEQFF. In DNA, the CDR3 is TGTGCCAGCAGTGTAACAGGGGTCAATGAGCAGTTCTTC. This chain joins TRBV25-1 and TRBJ2-1, with 7 nucleotides matching TRBD1. Germline V gene lookup returns CDR1 MGHDK and CDR2 SYGVNS. J gave up 6 bases and V 4 bases, and 3 bases lay outside the gene matches. This CDR3 contains 13 residues.

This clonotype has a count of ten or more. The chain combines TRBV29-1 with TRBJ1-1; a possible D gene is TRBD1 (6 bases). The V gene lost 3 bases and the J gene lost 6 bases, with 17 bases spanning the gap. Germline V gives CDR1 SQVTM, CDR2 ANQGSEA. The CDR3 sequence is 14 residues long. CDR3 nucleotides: TGCAGCGTTGAGGGGGGCAGGGAATTCGCTGAAGCTTTCTTT. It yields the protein CSVEGGREFAEAFF. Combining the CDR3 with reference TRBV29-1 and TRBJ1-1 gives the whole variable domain SAVISQKPSRDICQRGTSLTIQCQVDSQVTMMFWYRQQPGQSLTLIATANQGSEATYESGFVIDKFPISRPNLTFSTLTVSNMSPEDSSIYLCSVEGGREFAEAFFGQGTRLTVV.

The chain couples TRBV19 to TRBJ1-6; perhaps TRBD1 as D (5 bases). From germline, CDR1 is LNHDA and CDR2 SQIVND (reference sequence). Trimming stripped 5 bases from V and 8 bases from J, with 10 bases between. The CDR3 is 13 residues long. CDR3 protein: CASSAGRDSPLHF. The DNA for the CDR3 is TGTGCCAGTAGTGCGGGGCGGGATTCACCCCTCCACTTT.

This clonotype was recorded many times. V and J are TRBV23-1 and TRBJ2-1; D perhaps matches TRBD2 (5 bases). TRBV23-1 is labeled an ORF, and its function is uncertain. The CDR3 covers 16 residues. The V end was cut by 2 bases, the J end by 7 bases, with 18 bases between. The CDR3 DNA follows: TGCGCCAGCAGTCAAGGGAGCGCCTCTTTACGGAATGAGCAGTTCTTC. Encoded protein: CASSQGSASLRNEQFF.

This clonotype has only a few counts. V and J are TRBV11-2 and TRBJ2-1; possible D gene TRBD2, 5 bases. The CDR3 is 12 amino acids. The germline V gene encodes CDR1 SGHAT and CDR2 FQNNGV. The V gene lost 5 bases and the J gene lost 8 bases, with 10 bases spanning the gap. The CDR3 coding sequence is TGTGCCAGCAGCGGAATTAGCGATGAGCAGTTCTTC. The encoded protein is CASSGISDEQFF.

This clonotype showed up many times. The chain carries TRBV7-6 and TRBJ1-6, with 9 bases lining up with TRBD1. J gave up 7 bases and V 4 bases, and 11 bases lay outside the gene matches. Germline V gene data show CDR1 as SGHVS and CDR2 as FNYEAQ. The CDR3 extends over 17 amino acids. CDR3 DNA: TGTGCCAGCAGCTCCTTCCCGACAGGGGGGATAAATTCACCCCTCCACTTT. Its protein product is CASSSFPTGGINSPLHF.

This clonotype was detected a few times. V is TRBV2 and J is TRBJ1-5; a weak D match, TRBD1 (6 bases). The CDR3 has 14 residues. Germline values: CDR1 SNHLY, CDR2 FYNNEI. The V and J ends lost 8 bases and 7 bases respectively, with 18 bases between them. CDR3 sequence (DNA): TGTGCCAGCGGGGGACAATCAGACTTCCAGCCCCAGCATTTT. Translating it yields CASGGQSDFQPQHF.

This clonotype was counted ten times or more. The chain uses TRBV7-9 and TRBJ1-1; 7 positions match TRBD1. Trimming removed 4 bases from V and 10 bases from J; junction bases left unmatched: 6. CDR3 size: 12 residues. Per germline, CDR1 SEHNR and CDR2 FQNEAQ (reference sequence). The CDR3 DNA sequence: TGTGCCAGCAGCTCAACAGGGGTGTTAGCTTTCTTT. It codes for CASSSTGVLAFF.

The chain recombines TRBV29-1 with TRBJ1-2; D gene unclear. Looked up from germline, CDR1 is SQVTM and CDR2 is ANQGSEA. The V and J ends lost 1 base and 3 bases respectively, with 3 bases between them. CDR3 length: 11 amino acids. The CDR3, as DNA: TGCAGCGTTGAAGCCGACTATGGCTACACCTTC. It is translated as CSVEADYGYTF.

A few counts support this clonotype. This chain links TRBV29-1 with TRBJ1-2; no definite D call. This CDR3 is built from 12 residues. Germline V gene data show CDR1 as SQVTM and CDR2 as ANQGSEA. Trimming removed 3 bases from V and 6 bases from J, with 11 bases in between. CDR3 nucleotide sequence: TGCAGCGTTGATGTTTTACATGATGGCTACACCTTC. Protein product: CSVDVLHDGYTF.

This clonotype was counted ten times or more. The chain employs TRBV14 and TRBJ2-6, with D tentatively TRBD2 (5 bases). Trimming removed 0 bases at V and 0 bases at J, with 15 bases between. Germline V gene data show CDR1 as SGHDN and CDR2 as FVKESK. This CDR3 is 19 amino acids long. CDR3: CASSQEEETFFSGANVLTF. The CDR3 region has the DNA TGTGCCAGCAGCCAAGAGGAGGAGACATTCTTCTCTGGGGCCAACGTCCTGACTTTC.

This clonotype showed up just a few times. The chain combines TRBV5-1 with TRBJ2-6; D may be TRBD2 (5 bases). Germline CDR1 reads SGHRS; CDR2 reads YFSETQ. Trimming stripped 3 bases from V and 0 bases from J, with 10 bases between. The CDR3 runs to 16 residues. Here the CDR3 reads CASSSGVHSGANVLTF. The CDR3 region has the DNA TGCGCCAGCAGCTCCGGGGTCCACTCTGGGGCCAACGTCCTGACTTTC.

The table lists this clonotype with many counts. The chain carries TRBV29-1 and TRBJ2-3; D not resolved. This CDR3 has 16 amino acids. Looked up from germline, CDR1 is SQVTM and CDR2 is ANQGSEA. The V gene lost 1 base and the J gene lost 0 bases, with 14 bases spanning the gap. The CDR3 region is CSVEGPTGFSTDTQYF. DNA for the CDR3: TGCAGCGTTGAAGGACCCACCGGGTTTAGCACAGATACGCAGTATTTT.

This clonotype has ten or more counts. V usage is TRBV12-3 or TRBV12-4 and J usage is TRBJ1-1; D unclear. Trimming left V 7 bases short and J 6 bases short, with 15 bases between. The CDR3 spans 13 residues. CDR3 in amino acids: CASTMTSAPEAFF. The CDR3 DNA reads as TGTGCCAGCACTATGACGTCGGCCCCTGAAGCTTTCTTT.

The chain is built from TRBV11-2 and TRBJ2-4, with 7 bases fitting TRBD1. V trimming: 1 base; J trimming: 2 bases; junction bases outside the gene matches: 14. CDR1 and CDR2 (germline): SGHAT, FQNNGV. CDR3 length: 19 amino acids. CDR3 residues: CASSLGPSTGRDPKNIQYF. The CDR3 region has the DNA TGTGCCAGCAGCTTAGGCCCGTCGACAGGGCGCGACCCCAAAAACATTCAGTACTTC.

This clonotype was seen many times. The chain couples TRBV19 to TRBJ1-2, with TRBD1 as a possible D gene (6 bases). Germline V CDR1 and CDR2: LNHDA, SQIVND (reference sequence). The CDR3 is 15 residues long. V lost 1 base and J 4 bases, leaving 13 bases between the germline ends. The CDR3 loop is CASSIAQGLGYGYTF. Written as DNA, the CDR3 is TGTGCCAGTAGTATAGCCCAGGGGCTGGGCTATGGCTACACCTTC.

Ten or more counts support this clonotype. DNA of the CDR3: TGTGCCAGCAGTGAAAACAGGGGTTGGGTGAATGAGCAGTTCTTC. Its translation: CASSENRGWVNEQFF. The rearrangement uses TRBV6-1 and TRBJ2-1, with 7 bases identical to TRBD1. Germline CDR1 reads MNHNS; CDR2 reads SASEGT. V trimming: 2 bases; J trimming: 7 bases; junction bases outside the gene matches: 8. The CDR3 is 15 residues long.

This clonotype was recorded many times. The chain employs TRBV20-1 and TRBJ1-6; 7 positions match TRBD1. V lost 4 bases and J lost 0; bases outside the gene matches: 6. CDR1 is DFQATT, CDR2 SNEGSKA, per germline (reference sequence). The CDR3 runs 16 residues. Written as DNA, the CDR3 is TGCAGTGCTACAAGGGGGCAGGGCTCCTATAATTCACCCCTCCACTTT. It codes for CSATRGQGSYNSPLHF.

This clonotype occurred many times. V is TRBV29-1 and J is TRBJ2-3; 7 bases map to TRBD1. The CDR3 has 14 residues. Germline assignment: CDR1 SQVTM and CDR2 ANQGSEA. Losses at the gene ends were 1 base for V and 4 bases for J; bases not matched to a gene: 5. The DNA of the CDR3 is TGCAGCGTTGAAGGAGGGCAGGGGGCAGATACGCAGTATTTT. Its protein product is CSVEGGQGADTQYF.

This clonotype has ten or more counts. The DNA of the CDR3 is TGTGCCAGCAGTCTCTTTGGACGCGGGGGCACTAATGAAAAACTGTTTTTT. Translation: CASSLFGRGGTNEKLFF. The J gene is TRBJ1-4, the V gene TRBV7-9; D is perhaps TRBD1 (6 bases). The CDR3 is made up of 17 amino acids. Per germline, CDR1 SEHNR and CDR2 FQNEAQ (reference sequence). With 6 bases removed from V and 2 bases from J, the gap between germline ends came to 19 bases.

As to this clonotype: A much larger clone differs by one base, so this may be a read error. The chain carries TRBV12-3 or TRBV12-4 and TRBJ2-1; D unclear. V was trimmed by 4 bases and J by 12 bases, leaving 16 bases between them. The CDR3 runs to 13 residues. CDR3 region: CASSYDPSLMQFF. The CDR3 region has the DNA TGTGCCAGCAGTTATGACCCCTCCCTGATGCAGTTCTTC.

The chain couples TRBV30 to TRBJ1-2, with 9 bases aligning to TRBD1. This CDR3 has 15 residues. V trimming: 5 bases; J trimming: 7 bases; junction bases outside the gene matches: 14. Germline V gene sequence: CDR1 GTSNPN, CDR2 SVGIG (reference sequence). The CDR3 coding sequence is TGTGCCTGGGGGACAGGGCCGACCGGGAAGTCTGGCTACACCTTC. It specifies CAWGTGPTGKSGYTF.

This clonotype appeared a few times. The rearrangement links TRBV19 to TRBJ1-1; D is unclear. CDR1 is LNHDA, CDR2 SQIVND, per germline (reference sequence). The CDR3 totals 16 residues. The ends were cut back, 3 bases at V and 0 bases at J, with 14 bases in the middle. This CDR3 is CASSMPLAPMNTEAFF. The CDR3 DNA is TGTGCCAGTAGTATGCCTCTTGCGCCCATGAACACTGAAGCTTTCTTT.